The 31 T cell receptor beta chains in this list originate from one sample, sequenced in a study of breast tumors, draining lymph nodes, adjacent tissues. Via MiXCR, TCRdb re-called the multiplex PCR reads, giving one row per CDR3 protein. This table holds around 120,000 distinct CDR3 sequences, roughly 21% found once. Samples came from axillary lymph nodes draining the breast cancer. The material sequenced was axillary lymph node tissue. These receptor sequences come from a female donor with breast cancer. Some clones in this sample may be carry-over from other donors' samples.

This clonotype appeared a single time. This may stem from a read error, because a much larger clone lies one nucleotide away. The chain carries TRBV6-5 and TRBJ2-6, with TRBD2 as a possible D gene (5 bases). Trimming took off 6 bases at V and 2 bases at J, with 23 bases between the two ends. The CDR3 extends over 19 amino acids. Germline V gene lookup returns CDR1 MNHEY and CDR2 SVGAGI. The CDR3 reads CASSPLPTSRGPGANVLTF. In DNA, the CDR3 is TGTGCCAGCAGCCCCCTCCCGACGTCCCGGGGTCCTGGGGCCAACGTCCTGACTTTC.

This clonotype was seen at least ten times. The chain has TRBV7-9 and TRBJ1-5; D remains ambiguous. The CDR3 runs to 14 residues. Trimming stripped 5 bases from V and 4 bases from J, with 12 bases between. Germline V gene data show CDR1 as SEHNR and CDR2 as FQNEAQ (reference sequence). The CDR3 DNA sequence: TGTGCCAGCAGCCCCGATTGGGGAAATCAGCCCCAGCATTTT. Its protein product is CASSPDWGNQPQHF.

This clonotype has a count of ten or more. The chain couples TRBV5-1 to TRBJ2-1; 7 nucleotides align to TRBD2. CDR1 SGHRS and CDR2 YFSETQ come from the germline V gene. V gave up 0 bases and J gave up 6 bases; unmatched junction bases: 6. The CDR3 extends over 15 amino acids. CDR3: CASSLVLADTNEQFF. DNA of the CDR3: TGCGCCAGCAGCTTGGTCCTAGCGGACACCAATGAGCAGTTCTTC.

This clonotype was detected many times. The rearrangement uses TRBV4-2 and TRBJ1-2; TRBD1 matches 8 bases. V shed 3 bases and J 4 bases; nucleotides not matched to a gene: 7. Germline V CDR1 and CDR2: LGHNA, YNFKEQ. The CDR3 totals 15 residues. CDR3 sequence reads: CASSQGQEYTYGYTF. CDR3 sequence (DNA): TGTGCCAGCAGCCAGGGACAGGAATATACCTATGGCTACACCTTC.

This clonotype was counted many times. The V gene is TRBV7-2, the J gene TRBJ2-7; D is unresolved. The CDR3 runs to 10 residues. Trimming took off 1 base at V and 7 bases at J, with 2 bases between the two ends. The germline gives CDR1 SGHTA, CDR2 FQGNSA. CDR3 amino acids: CASSLGEQYF. DNA of the CDR3: TGTGCCAGCAGCTTAGGGGAGCAGTACTTC.

The sample holds many counts of this clonotype. The chain couples TRBV10-1 to TRBJ2-7, with 8 bases identical to TRBD2. After removal of 5 bases from V and 2 bases from J, the junction contained 5 bases not matched to a gene. Germline CDR1 WNHNN, CDR2 SYGVQD (reference sequence). The CDR3 is 14 amino acids. CDR3 DNA: TGCGCCAGCAGTAGCGGGAGTGGCCCCTACGAGCAGTACTTC. It yields the protein CASSSGSGPYEQYF.

This clonotype was seen only a few times. A read error may be the cause here, since a much bigger clone is one base away. This is likely a read error, given that the CDR3 carries no conserved phenylalanine or tryptophan at its end. The chain joins TRBV2 to TRBJ1-2, with 8 bases identical to TRBD1. This CDR3 contains 12 residues. Germline V gene data show CDR1 as SNHLY and CDR2 as FYNNEI. The V segment lost 6 bases and the J segment 4 bases; nucleotides outside the gene matches: 1. The CDR3, as DNA: TGTGCCAGCAGCGACAGGGGCTATGGCTACACCCTC. Its protein product is CASSDRGYGYTL.

A remark on this clonotype: This may stem from a read error, because a much larger clone lies one nucleotide away. CDR3 coding DNA: TGCGCCGGCAGCTTAAGATCAGTACTAGCGGGAACCGGGGAGCTGTTTTTT. Protein product: CAGSLRSVLAGTGELFF. The rearrangement joins TRBV5-1 to TRBJ2-2, with 10 bases lining up with TRBD2. The CDR3 has 17 residues. Germline CDR1 and CDR2: SGHRS and YFSETQ. Full variable domain (missing parts from reference TRBV5-1 and TRBJ2-2): KAGVTQTPRYLIKTRGQQVTLSCSPISGHRSVSWYQQTPGQGLQFLFEYFSETQRNKGNFPGRFSGRQFSNSRSEMNVSTLELGDSALYLCAGSLRSVLAGTGELFFGEGSRLTVL.

This clonotype was seen at least ten times. This chain joins TRBV9 and TRBJ2-7; D uncertain. The length of the CDR3 is 12 residues. V dropped 3 bases and J dropped 0 bases, with 4 bases sitting between them. Germline CDR1 reads SGDLS; CDR2 reads YYNGEE. The CDR3 bases are TGTGCCAGCAGCGGGAACTCCTACGAGCAGTACTTC. It specifies CASSGNSYEQYF.

This chain joins TRBV7-9 and TRBJ2-5, with 10 bases fitting TRBD2. The junction had 9 bases not matched to a gene; V was cut back by 4 bases and J by 1 base. CDR1 and CDR2 from the germline V gene are SEHNR and FQNEAQ (reference sequence). The CDR3 loop spans 17 amino acids. As DNA, the CDR3 is TGTGCCAGCAGCTCGGGGCGGACTAGCGGACTCCAAGAGACCCAGTACTTC. It codes for CASSSGRTSGLQETQYF.

Ten or more counts support this clonotype. The chain links TRBV5-1 to TRBJ2-7, with 10 bases identical to TRBD1. J gave up 6 bases and V 4 bases, and 7 bases lay outside the gene matches. CDR3 size: 14 residues. Germline V CDR1 and CDR2: SGHRS, YFSETQ. The CDR3 protein is CASSEPGTGAEQYF. The CDR3 region has the DNA TGCGCCAGCAGCGAGCCCGGGACAGGGGCCGAGCAGTACTTC. The full variable domain, with the rest looked up from reference TRBV5-1 and TRBJ2-7, is KAGVTQTPRYLIKTRGQQVTLSCSPISGHRSVSWYQQTPGQGLQFLFEYFSETQRNKGNFPGRFSGRQFSNSRSEMNVSTLELGDSALYLCASSEPGTGAEQYFGPGTRLTVT.

This clonotype turned up a few times. A much larger clone lies a single base off, so this may be a read error. The V gene is TRBV7-3, the J gene TRBJ2-1, with 9 bases lining up with TRBD2. Germline-derived CDR1 and CDR2 are SGHTA and FQGTGA. There are 14 residues in the CDR3. The CDR3 loop is CTSSRTSDYNEQFF. DNA for the CDR3: TGTACCAGCAGCCGGACTAGCGACTACAATGAGCAGTTCTTC.

This clonotype has at least ten counts. The chain couples TRBV20-1 to TRBJ2-2; either TRBD1 or TRBD2 may fit D (5 bases each). In germline, CDR1 is DFQATT, CDR2 SNEGSKA (reference sequence). This CDR3 spans 16 amino acids. V lost 2 bases and J 2 bases, leaving 15 bases between the germline ends. The DNA of the CDR3 is TGCAGTGCTAGATCACCGGGACGGGGAAACACCGGGGAGCTGTTTTTT. This gives the protein CSARSPGRGNTGELFF.

This clonotype was recorded many times. V and J are TRBV12-3 or TRBV12-4 and TRBJ2-7; 9 bases agree with TRBD2. The J segment lost 7 bases and the V segment lost 3 bases, leaving 10 bases of the junction unmatched. This CDR3 has 15 amino acids. The CDR3 DNA reads TGTGCCAGCAGTTTCAGGGTTAGCGGGGGTTGGGAGCAGTACTTC. Translating gives CASSFRVSGGWEQYF.

This clonotype came up many times. The genes are TRBV2 and TRBJ1-3; the D gene is possibly TRBD1 (6 bases). CDR1 is SNHLY, CDR2 FYNNEI, per germline. The germline V and J ends were trimmed by 3 bases and 4 bases, with 10 bases remaining between them. The CDR3 consists of 14 residues. The CDR3 region has the DNA TGTGCCAGCAGTGATTGGGGGCAAGGAAACACCATATATTTT. Translation: CASSDWGQGNTIYF.

This clonotype came up many times. The V call is TRBV20-1, the J call TRBJ2-7; D ambiguous. V lost 5 bases and J 1 base, leaving 6 bases between the germline ends. The CDR3 is 11 residues long. Germline V CDR1 and CDR2: DFQATT, SNEGSKA (reference sequence). The DNA for the CDR3 is TGCAGTGCTGCCCCTTCCTACGAGCAGTACTTC. This encodes CSAAPSYEQYF.

Comments on this clonotype: Possible read error: a much larger clone is one base away. The chain recombines TRBV9 with TRBJ2-3, with D perhaps matching TRBD2 (5 bases). CDR1 and CDR2 from the germline V gene are SGDLS and YYNGEE. The V end was cut by 0 bases, the J end by 4 bases, with 9 bases between. The CDR3 covers 14 residues. CDR3 amino acids: CASSVGGIADTQYF. Written as DNA, the CDR3 is TGTGCCAGCAGCGTAGGAGGGATTGCAGATACGCAGTATTTT.

This clonotype occurred many times. The chain is built from TRBV12-3 or TRBV12-4 and TRBJ1-5; D gene ambiguous. V was cut by 7 bases and J by 3 bases, with 10 bases left in between. The CDR3 spans 13 residues. The CDR3 region is CASMIGFNQPQHF. In DNA, the CDR3 is TGTGCCAGCATGATTGGGTTCAATCAGCCCCAGCATTTT.

Details on this clonotype: This may come from a read error, since a much larger clone is one base off. Lacking the conserved final phenylalanine or tryptophan, this CDR3 likely reflects a read error. The chain uses TRBV9 and TRBJ2-3, with 11 bases identical to TRBD2. Germline lookup yields CDR1 SGDLS and CDR2 YYNGEE. The CDR3 runs 15 residues. Trimming took 0 bases from V and 4 from J; bases not matched to a gene: 1. The CDR3 sequence: CASSVGTSGPDTQYI. CDR3 DNA: TGTGCCAGCAGCGTAGGGACTAGCGGGCCAGATACGCAGTATATT.

This clonotype was counted at least ten times. CDR3 loop: CAWSQGAYQPQHF. CDR3 bases: TGTGCCTGGAGTCAAGGGGCCTATCAGCCCCAGCATTTT. The chain has TRBV30 and TRBJ1-5; maybe TRBD1 (5 bases). Between the trimmed V and J ends, which lost 2 bases and 5 bases, there was a span of 10 bases. Germline CDR1 is GTSNPN and CDR2 is SVGIG (reference sequence). The CDR3 sequence is 13 residues long.

The rearrangement links TRBV18 to TRBJ1-5, with a possible D match to TRBD1 (5 bases). CDR3 length: 14 residues. Germline assignment: CDR1 KGHSH and CDR2 LQKENI. Trimming cost V 3 bases and J 3 bases, with 9 bases left between them. CDR3 amino acids: CASSPGRDNQPQHF. The CDR3 region has the DNA TGTGCCAGCTCACCGGGACGGGACAATCAGCCCCAGCATTTT.

This clonotype was detected many times. V is TRBV10-3 and J is TRBJ2-1, with 7 bases fitting TRBD1. The CDR3 has 19 amino acids. V dropped 10 bases and J dropped 2; count of bases not matched to a gene: 23. The germline V gene encodes CDR1 ENHRY and CDR2 SYGVKD. CDR3 in amino acids: CATHPDRVNLAEPYNEQFF. DNA for the CDR3: TGTGCCACCCACCCAGACAGGGTCAATTTGGCGGAGCCCTACAATGAGCAGTTCTTC.

This clonotype was counted ten times or more. The chain links TRBV12-3 or TRBV12-4 to TRBJ2-5, with 9 positions matching TRBD2. The J segment lost 2 bases and the V segment lost 5 bases, leaving 6 bases of the junction unmatched. The CDR3 is 15 residues long. CDR3 sequence (DNA): TGTGCCAGCAGTCTAAGCGGGGGGCGGCAAGAGACCCAGTACTTC. It is translated as CASSLSGGRQETQYF.

Comments on this clonotype: The junction departs from germline at one end; a sequencing error may be responsible. This chain connects TRBV7-2 to TRBJ1-5; 11 nucleotides agree with TRBD1. Per the germline V gene, CDR1 is SGHTA and CDR2 is FQGNSA. The CDR3 is made up of 17 amino acids. The CDR3 DNA reads TGTGCCAGCAGCCTCTCCGGGACAGGGGGAGGCGGGCAGCCCCAGCGTTTT. Its translation: CASSLSGTGGGGQPQRF.

The rearrangement joins TRBV27 to TRBJ2-3; 8 bases are a match to TRBD1. CDR1 is MNHEY and CDR2 is SMNVEV in the germline V gene (reference sequence). Trimming cost V 3 bases and J 6 bases; bases outside gene matches: 8. This CDR3 region has 15 residues. CDR3 in DNA: TGTGCCAGCAGTTTTGGGCAGGGGGCTGGGGATACGCAGTATTTT. Residues: CASSFGQGAGDTQYF.

This clonotype was recorded at least ten times. V is TRBV20-1 and J is TRBJ2-1; D remains unclear. The V gene lost 6 bases and the J gene lost 4 bases, with 7 bases spanning the gap. This CDR3 has 11 amino acids. From germline, CDR1 is DFQATT and CDR2 SNEGSKA (reference sequence). For the CDR3, the DNA is TGCAGTGCCCAGAAATACAATGAGCAGTTCTTC. Translating gives CSAQKYNEQFF.

This clonotype came up a few times. The chain joins TRBV19 to TRBJ2-2, with TRBD1 identical over 9 bases. J gave up 1 base and V 10 bases, and 13 bases lay outside the gene matches. Per germline, CDR1 LNHDA and CDR2 SQIVND (reference sequence). The CDR3 is 17 amino acids. The DNA for the CDR3 is TGTGCCACACAAATTAGCCCGGGACAGGGGAACACCGGGGAGCTGTTTTTT. Its protein product is CATQISPGQGNTGELFF. Full variable domain (outside the CDR3, taken from reference TRBV19 and TRBJ2-2): DGGITQSPKYLFRKEGQNVTLSCEQNLNHDAMYWYRQDPGQGLRLIYYSQIVNDFQKGDIAEGYSVSREKKESFPLTVTSAQKNPTAFYLCATQISPGQGNTGELFFGEGSRLTVL.

This clonotype has just a few counts. V gene TRBV6-5 combines with J gene TRBJ2-3; 14 positions agree with TRBD2. The CDR3 totals 23 residues. Per the germline V gene, CDR1 is MNHEY and CDR2 is SVGAGI. The V segment lost 0 bases and the J segment 0 bases; nucleotides outside the gene matches: 17. CDR3 DNA: TGTGCCAGCAGTTACTCGAGAGGTAGGGGTAGGACTAGCGGGAGGATAAGCACAGATACGCAGTATTTT. It codes for CASSYSRGRGRTSGRISTDTQYF.

This clonotype was counted once. This rearrangement joins TRBV3-1 to TRBJ2-3; maybe TRBD1 (6 bases). The germline CDR1 and CDR2 sequences are LGHDT and YNNKEL (reference sequence). V lost 5 bases and J lost 2, with 17 bases in between. The CDR3 covers 16 residues. The CDR3 coding sequence is TGTGCCAGCAGCTTTTACAGGGAAGTAGACACAGATACGCAGTATTTT. Residues: CASSFYREVDTDTQYF.

This clonotype was observed at least ten times. The chain has TRBV4-1 and TRBJ2-1, with 9 nucleotides matching TRBD2. CDR3 length equals 19 residues. V was pared by 1 base and J by 1 base, with 11 bases of the junction left unmatched. CDR1 and CDR2 (germline): MGHRA, YSYEKL. The CDR3 DNA follows: TGCGCCAGCAGCCAAGGTCCGGAGGCTAGCGGGGTTTCCTACAATGAGCAGTTCTTC. This sequence encodes CASSQGPEASGVSYNEQFF.

As concerns this clonotype: A much larger clone lies a single base off, so this may be a read error. V and J are TRBV7-9 and TRBJ1-2; the match to TRBD1 covers 11 bases. CDR1 and CDR2 from the germline V gene are SEHNR and FQNEAQ (reference sequence). The CDR3 totals 16 residues. The CDR3 loop reads CASSQDGQGANYDYTF. DNA of the CDR3: TGTGCCAGCAGCCAAGATGGACAGGGGGCGAACTATGACTACACCTTC.